The source of this T cell receptor (beta chain) is a study of post-analysis software for immune sequencing data (dated by TCRdb to between 2014 and 2017). With respect to the entire study: The recorded disease courses included relapsing-remitting, secondary progressive and progressive-relapsing multiple sclerosis, and some patients had no subtype annotation. Patient repertoires were compared against about a dozen previously published healthy control repertoires from donors aged about 6 to 26 years. A subset of samples was prepared in parallel using single-end sample barcoding, then pooled and co-amplified after Illumina adapter ligation.

The table lists this clonotype with a few counts. The target of this receptor is not known. No per-base quality is available; no much larger clone lies one base away. The CDR3 covers 18 residues, taking in both the cysteine and the phenylalanine. The sequence is cut down to CDR3 DNA, 54 bases in frame from base 1. For this chain, trimming is 1 base at the V end and 5 bases at the J end, and the number of junction bases without a gene match is 8. From the germline V gene, CDR1 is SGHTA and CDR2 is FQGNSA. TCR beta repertoires were profiled from peripheral blood of roughly twelve young patients with multiple sclerosis to demonstrate the VDJtools post-analysis software. The multiple sclerosis patients were children and adolescents ranging in age from roughly 6 to 16 years. The investigation overall reported the following: Strong co-clustering of samples prepared in the same batch was shown by direct clustering with F measure, prompting a batch-effect correction. The control group was slightly older than the multiple sclerosis patient group. Compared with controls, multiple sclerosis patients had significantly lower normalized Chao1 diversity, a finding suggesting substantial peripheral T-cell clonal expansion. Significantly higher frequencies in patients than in controls were found for five or six TRBV segments, including TRBV5-6, TRBV5-1 and TRBV20-1.

Library preparation employed PCR. This sample was sequenced with an Illumina HiSeq 2500. To reduce PCR and sequencing biases, unique molecular identifiers were incorporated into the TCR beta cDNA libraries. Roughly 500,000 cDNA molecules were obtained for every 1 to 10 million input T cells, so each molecule roughly corresponded to one T cell. The same protocol used for the earlier healthy control dataset was applied to prepare and sequence the patient libraries. Within a given batch, samples were prepared together, multiplexed and sequenced on the same HiSeq lane. For the original study's pipeline: MIGEC handled the raw barcoded reads, throwing out single-read molecular identifier groups before consensus assembly and CDR3 extraction. Clonotype tables were post-analysed with VDJtools, and diversity was normalized by down-sampling all datasets to the smallest sample size. Repertoire overlap clustering matched CDR3 amino acid but not nucleotide sequences to correct batch-related cross-sample contamination. TCRdb ran its own pipeline on the public reads, namely fastp trimming at Q25 and MiXCR clone calling, and kept in-frame beta chains. Merged by CDR3 protein, the rows form single entries marked with the most common genes and DNA. Here the V and J calls rest on TCRdb's processing, not on the authors' analysis. The sample table contains fewer than 900,000 distinct CDR3 sequences; only one count was recorded for approximately 44% of them. In total, the top ten clones hold 4.9% of the sample.

The sequenced sample was blood. The clonotype originates from a girl aged 5 to 17 with multiple sclerosis. The rearrangement combines TRBV7-2 with TRBJ2-1, and 13 junctional nucleotides match TRBD2. The DNA sequence follows: TGTGCCAGCAGCTTAGTCGCCCCACTAGCGGGAGGGAACAATGAGCAGTTCTTC. It translates as CASSLVAPLAGGNNEQFF.